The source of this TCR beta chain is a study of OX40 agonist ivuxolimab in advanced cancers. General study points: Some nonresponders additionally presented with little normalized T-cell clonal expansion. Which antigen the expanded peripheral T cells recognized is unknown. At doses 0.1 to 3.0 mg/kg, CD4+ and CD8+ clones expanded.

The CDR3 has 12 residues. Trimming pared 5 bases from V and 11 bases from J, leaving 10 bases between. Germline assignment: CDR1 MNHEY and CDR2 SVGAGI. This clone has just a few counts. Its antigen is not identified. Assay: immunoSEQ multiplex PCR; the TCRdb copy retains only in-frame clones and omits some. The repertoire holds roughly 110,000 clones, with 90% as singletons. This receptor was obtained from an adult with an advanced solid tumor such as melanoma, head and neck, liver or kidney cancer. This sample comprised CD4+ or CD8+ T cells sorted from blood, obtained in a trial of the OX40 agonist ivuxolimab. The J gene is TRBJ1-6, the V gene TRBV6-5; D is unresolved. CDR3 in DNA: TGTGCCAGCAGTGGGTCCGGGGCACCCCTCCACTTT. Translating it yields CASSGSGAPLHF.